These T cell receptor beta chains were read from a single sample in a study of shared clonotypes between healthy human individuals. The repertoire was sequenced with immunoSEQ multiplex PCR; TCRdb's copy has only in-frame clones and lacks some. The data hold about 990,000 clones, with approximately 80% observed a single time. The sample taken for sequencing was memory CD4+ T cells from PBMCs. These receptors came from a man between 18 and 35 years old in good health. Some clones in this sample may be carry-over from other donors' samples. CDR3s include the opening cysteine and the closing phenylalanine or tryptophan. The D gene is left open where the match is weak. The size field is filled for only some rows; it gives once, few, many or a size class.

cdr3_nt: TGTGCCAGCAGCTTAGGGAAGGTGGTTGGCTACACCTTC
cdr3_aa: CASSLGKVVGYTF
d_call: .
j_call: TRBJ1-2
clone_size: few
v_call: TRBV7-9

cdr3_nt: TGCGCCAGCAGCCCCCGATTTAGCGGGAGAAACACAGATACGCAGTATTTT
cdr3_aa: CASSPRFSGRNTDTQYF
d_call: TRBD2
j_call: TRBJ2-3
clone_size: .
v_call: TRBV4-1

cdr3_nt: TGTGCCAGTGCGGACAGCCTCGGAGGCGGCACTGAAGCTTTCTTT
cdr3_aa: CASADSLGGGTEAFF
d_call: .
j_call: TRBJ1-1
clone_size: few
v_call: TRBV19

cdr3_nt: TGTGCCAGCAGTCCCCCCCCCGGCTACACCTTC
cdr3_aa: CASSPPPGYTF
d_call: .
j_call: TRBJ1-2
clone_size: .
v_call: TRBV28

cdr3_nt: TGTGCCAGCAGCTTGACAGGAACGACTAGCACAGATACGCAGTATTTT
cdr3_aa: CASSLTGTTSTDTQYF
d_call: .
j_call: TRBJ2-3
clone_size: .
v_call: TRBV7-9

cdr3_nt: TGCGCCAGCAGCTTATTAGCGGGAAGTCGCAATGAGCAGTTCTTC
cdr3_aa: CASSLLAGSRNEQFF
d_call: TRBD2
j_call: TRBJ2-1
clone_size: .
v_call: TRBV5-1

cdr3_nt: TGTGCCAGCAGTGAAAGGGGCACTGAAGCTTTCTTT
cdr3_aa: CASSERGTEAFF
d_call: .
j_call: TRBJ1-1
clone_size: .
v_call: TRBV2

cdr3_nt: TGCGCCAGCGGGAGGGCGGTTGGCGGGAGGACAGATACGCAGTATTTT
cdr3_aa: CASGRAVGGRTDTQYF
d_call: TRBD2
j_call: TRBJ2-3
clone_size: .
v_call: TRBV4-3

cdr3_nt: TGTGCCAGCAGCTCCTCCTTGTTCGCCTTC
cdr3_aa: CASSSSLFAF
d_call: .
j_call: TRBJ1-2
clone_size: .
v_call: TRBV7-9

cdr3_nt: TGTGCCTGCGCCGGGACAGGGGCCTACGAGCAGTACTTC
cdr3_aa: CACAGTGAYEQYF
d_call: TRBD1
j_call: TRBJ2-7
clone_size: .
v_call: TRBV30

cdr3_nt: TGCGCCAGCAGCTTGGCCGTGAACACTGAAGCTTTCTTT
cdr3_aa: CASSLAVNTEAFF
d_call: .
j_call: TRBJ1-1
clone_size: few
v_call: TRBV5-1

cdr3_nt: TGTGCCACCAGTAGGGAAGCTTTCTTT
cdr3_aa: CATSREAFF
d_call: .
j_call: TRBJ1-1
clone_size: few
v_call: TRBV28

cdr3_nt: TGCGCCAGCAGCTTGCAGGACCCCAACTCTGGAAACACCATATATTTT
cdr3_aa: CASSLQDPNSGNTIYF
d_call: .
j_call: TRBJ1-3
clone_size: .
v_call: TRBV5-1

cdr3_nt: TGTGCCAGCAGCTTAGCGGACGGGACCAACGAGCAGTACTTC
cdr3_aa: CASSLADGTNEQYF
d_call: .
j_call: TRBJ2-7
clone_size: .
v_call: TRBV7-9

cdr3_nt: TGTGCCAGCATCCCAGGGACTATAACCTACGAGCAGTACTTC
cdr3_aa: CASIPGTITYEQYF
d_call: TRBD2
j_call: TRBJ2-7
clone_size: .
v_call: TRBV2

cdr3_nt: TGTGCCACCAGCAGAGGCACAGGGACCGAACAGCCCCAGCATTTT
cdr3_aa: CATSRGTGTEQPQHF
d_call: .
j_call: TRBJ1-5
clone_size: .
v_call: TRBV15

cdr3_nt: TGCAGCGTTGAGGGTGGGCAGGGAGCCACTGAAGCTTTCTTT
cdr3_aa: CSVEGGQGATEAFF
d_call: .
j_call: TRBJ1-1
clone_size: .
v_call: TRBV29-1

cdr3_nt: TGTGCCAGCAGTGACCTGGGACAGGGGTTCCGCTACGAGCAGTACTTC
cdr3_aa: CASSDLGQGFRYEQYF
d_call: TRBD1
j_call: TRBJ2-7
clone_size: .
v_call: TRBV6-1

cdr3_nt: TGTGCCAGCAGCTTGGAAATGTTCGAGCGGGGCTACACCTTC
cdr3_aa: CASSLEMFERGYTF
d_call: .
j_call: TRBJ1-2
clone_size: few
v_call: TRBV5-5

cdr3_nt: TGTGCCAGCAGTTGGGGTGGCACCATATATTTT
cdr3_aa: CASSWGGTIYF
d_call: .
j_call: TRBJ1-3
clone_size: .
v_call: TRBV6-5

cdr3_nt: TGTGCCAGCAGTGAAGGGCCCGTTCTCTACGAGCAGTACTTC
cdr3_aa: CASSEGPVLYEQYF
d_call: .
j_call: TRBJ2-7
clone_size: .
v_call: TRBV2

cdr3_nt: TGTGCTAGCGGGCGGGACCACACCGGGGAGCTGTTTTTT
cdr3_aa: CASGRDHTGELFF
d_call: .
j_call: TRBJ2-2
clone_size: many
v_call: TRBV12-5

cdr3_nt: TGCGCCAGCAGTTCCAGCGGGTTCACCGGGGAGCTGTTTTTT
cdr3_aa: CASSSSGFTGELFF
d_call: .
j_call: TRBJ2-2
clone_size: .
v_call: TRBV10-2

cdr3_nt: TGTGCCAGCAGTGCCTCTTCGGGAAACATTCAGTACTTC
cdr3_aa: CASSASSGNIQYF
d_call: .
j_call: TRBJ2-4
clone_size: .
v_call: TRBV2

cdr3_nt: TGTGCCAGCCGAGGGGACGGGCGCGAGCAGTACTTC
cdr3_aa: CASRGDGREQYF
d_call: .
j_call: TRBJ2-7
clone_size: .
v_call: TRBV2

cdr3_nt: TGTGCCAGCAGCTCCGGGCCCGACACCGGGGAGCTGTTTTTT
cdr3_aa: CASSSGPDTGELFF
d_call: .
j_call: TRBJ2-2
clone_size: .
v_call: TRBV5-5

cdr3_nt: TGTGCCAGCAGTTTAACCTTTTCAAGGAACACTGAAGCTTTCTTT
cdr3_aa: CASSLTFSRNTEAFF
d_call: .
j_call: TRBJ1-1
clone_size: .
v_call: TRBV28

cdr3_nt: TGTGCCAGCAGGCGGACAGGGAGTGTTTATGGCTACACCTTC
cdr3_aa: CASRRTGSVYGYTF
d_call: TRBD1
j_call: TRBJ1-2
clone_size: .
v_call: TRBV28

cdr3_nt: TGTGCCAGCAGCTTAGTCGGCAGGCGGAACACTGAAGCTTTCTTT
cdr3_aa: CASSLVGRRNTEAFF
d_call: .
j_call: TRBJ1-1
clone_size: .
v_call: TRBV11-2

cdr3_nt: TGTGCCAGCAGTTACTCCCTATCGCGGGAGGAGACCCAGTACTTC
cdr3_aa: CASSYSLSREETQYF
d_call: TRBD2
j_call: TRBJ2-5
clone_size: .
v_call: TRBV6-5

cdr3_nt: TGTGCCAGCTCACCAACTAGCTCGGGGGAGCTGTTTTTT
cdr3_aa: CASSPTSSGELFF
d_call: .
j_call: TRBJ2-2
clone_size: .
v_call: TRBV18

cdr3_nt: TGTGCCAGCAGCTGGGGACTAGAAAGCGGGGAGCTGTTTTTT
cdr3_aa: CASSWGLESGELFF
d_call: TRBD2
j_call: TRBJ2-2
clone_size: many
v_call: TRBV5-4

cdr3_nt: TGTGCCAGCACCAACCGAAGGACTAGCGGGAGTCGGGTCGGAACAGATACGCAGTATTTT
cdr3_aa: CASTNRRTSGSRVGTDTQYF
d_call: TRBD2
j_call: TRBJ2-3
clone_size: .
v_call: TRBV7-6

cdr3_nt: TGTGCCAGCAGCCCTCCGGGACTCCCGACCGGTGAGCAGTTCTTC
cdr3_aa: CASSPPGLPTGEQFF
d_call: .
j_call: TRBJ2-1
clone_size: .
v_call: TRBV7-3

cdr3_nt: TGTGCCAGCAGTAAGACAGGGCGGAACTATGGCTACACCTTC
cdr3_aa: CASSKTGRNYGYTF
d_call: TRBD1
j_call: TRBJ1-2
clone_size: .
v_call: TRBV6-5

cdr3_nt: TGTGCCAGCAGCTTGGACGACGAGCAGTTCTTC
cdr3_aa: CASSLDDEQFF
d_call: .
j_call: TRBJ2-1
clone_size: .
v_call: TRBV11-2

cdr3_nt: TGTGCCAGCAGTTCGGCACACAGTGGGGAAAATTCACCCCTCCACTTT
cdr3_aa: CASSSAHSGENSPLHF
d_call: .
j_call: TRBJ1-6
clone_size: .
v_call: TRBV28

cdr3_nt: TGTGCCAGCAGCTACAGCCCGAACACTGAAGCTTTCTTT
cdr3_aa: CASSYSPNTEAFF
d_call: .
j_call: TRBJ1-1
clone_size: .
v_call: TRBV11-2

cdr3_nt: TGTGCCAGCAGCCCTCGTCTTAGCGGGAGGAGGGAGACCCAGTACTTC
cdr3_aa: CASSPRLSGRRETQYF
d_call: TRBD2
j_call: TRBJ2-5
clone_size: .
v_call: TRBV7-3

cdr3_nt: TGTGCCAGCAGTTTAAGTTCAGATTCCTATGGCTACACCTTC
cdr3_aa: CASSLSSDSYGYTF
d_call: .
j_call: TRBJ1-2
clone_size: many
v_call: TRBV28

cdr3_nt: TGTGCCAGCAGCTTCTATCCCGACAGGGACCCCTACGAGCAGTACTTC
cdr3_aa: CASSFYPDRDPYEQYF
d_call: TRBD1
j_call: TRBJ2-7
clone_size: .
v_call: TRBV11-1

cdr3_nt: TGTGCCAGTAGTATGGTAAGGGATCAGCCCCAGCATTTT
cdr3_aa: CASSMVRDQPQHF
d_call: .
j_call: TRBJ1-5
clone_size: .
v_call: TRBV19

cdr3_nt: TGTGCCAGGAAAGGAGTTAGGGGCGACTACGAGCAGTACTTC
cdr3_aa: CARKGVRGDYEQYF
d_call: .
j_call: TRBJ2-7
clone_size: .
v_call: TRBV21-1

cdr3_nt: TGTGCCAGCAGCATTTTTAAAGCGGAGACCGGGGAGCTGTTTTTT
cdr3_aa: CASSIFKAETGELFF
d_call: .
j_call: TRBJ2-2
clone_size: .
v_call: TRBV7-9